This T cell receptor (beta chain) was identified during a study of beta chain features in type 1 diabetes. Study-level findings and limits: Equally in patients and controls, PCR might preferentially amplify shorter templates. Cells that show high TCR expression could be over-represented by cDNA sequencing. Among all four CD4+ subsets, Type 1 diabetes patients had TCRB CDR3s that were moderately but significantly shorter.

Every isolated RNA sample was fully reverse transcribed, so sequencing captured expressed TCRB transcripts. Approximately 3.6 million reads were obtained on average from naive, central memory and regulatory T cell samples. Clones were sequenced by immunoSEQ multiplex PCR, and TCRdb holds only the in-frame ones, with some missing. The sample lists 30,000 or so clones, almost 65% occurring once. Using CD45RO/CCR7/CD25/CD127/CD95/CD27, CD4+ naive, central memory, regulatory and stem cell-like memory cells were sorted. This clone was counted between two and nine times. What it recognizes is unknown. Germline-derived CDR1 and CDR2 are MNHNS and SASEGT. The CDR3 is 13 residues long. The V end lost 0 bases, the J end lost 7 bases, and 10 bases lay between the germline ends.

The source is a woman aged 25 to 39 with type 1 diabetes. What was sequenced was Tregs from blood. The chain links TRBV6-1 to TRBJ2-7; D gene unclear. Here the CDR3 reads CASSEADEREQYF. Written as DNA, the CDR3 is TGTGCCAGCAGTGAAGCTGACGAGAGGGAGCAGTACTTC.